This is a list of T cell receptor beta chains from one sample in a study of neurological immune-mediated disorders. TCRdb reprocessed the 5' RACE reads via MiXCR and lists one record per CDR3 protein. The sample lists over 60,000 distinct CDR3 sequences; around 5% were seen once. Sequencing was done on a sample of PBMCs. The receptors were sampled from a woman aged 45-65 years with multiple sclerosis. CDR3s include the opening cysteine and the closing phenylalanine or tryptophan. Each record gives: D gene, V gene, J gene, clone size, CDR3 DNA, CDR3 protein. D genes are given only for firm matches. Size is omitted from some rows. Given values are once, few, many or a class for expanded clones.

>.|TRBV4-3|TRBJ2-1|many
TGCGCCAGCAGCCAAGAGTTTAGGAGCTCCTACAATGAGCAGTTCTTC
CASSQEFRSSYNEQFF
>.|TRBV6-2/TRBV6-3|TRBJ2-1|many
TGTGCCAGCAGCCGGGACTTTGGTGCTGAGCAGTTCTTC
CASSRDFGAEQFF
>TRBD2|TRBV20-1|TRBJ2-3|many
TGCAGTGCTCTGGGTCGACTAGCGGGGGTAGATACGCAGTATTTT
CSALGRLAGVDTQYF
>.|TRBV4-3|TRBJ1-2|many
TGCGCCAGCAGCCAAGCCCAGACGGTTAACTATGGCTACACCTTC
CASSQAQTVNYGYTF
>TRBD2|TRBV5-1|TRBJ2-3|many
TGCGCCAGCAGCTTGGGACTAGCGGGGGCGGGCGCAGATACGCAGTATTTT
CASSLGLAGAGADTQYF
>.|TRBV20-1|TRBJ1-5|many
TGCAGTGCTAGAACCGTCGGTGGCCCCCAGCATTTT
CSARTVGGPQHF
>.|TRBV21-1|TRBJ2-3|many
TGTGCCAGCAGCAAGAGACTACCAAGCACAGATACGCAGTATTTT
CASSKRLPSTDTQYF
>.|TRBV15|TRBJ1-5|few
.
CATSREWGSGSLGTQNF
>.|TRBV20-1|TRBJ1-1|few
TGCAGTGCTAGAGTCACCGCAGGCACTGAAGCTTTCTTT
CSARVTAGTEAFF
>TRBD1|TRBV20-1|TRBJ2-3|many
TGCAGTGCAAAACGGGACAGGCTGGGAACAGATACGCAGTATTTT
CSAKRDRLGTDTQYF
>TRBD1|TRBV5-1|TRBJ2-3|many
TGCGCCAGCAGCGGTACCGGGACAGGGGGCGCGGATACGCAGTATTTT
CASSGTGTGGADTQYF
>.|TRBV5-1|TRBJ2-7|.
TGTGTCAGCAGCTTGGGTGTCAGCTATTCCTACGAGCAGTACTTC
CVSSLGVSYSYEQYF
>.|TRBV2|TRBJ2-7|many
TGTGCCAGCAGCGACCAAGGCGGCCTCTACGAGCAGTACTTC
CASSDQGGLYEQYF
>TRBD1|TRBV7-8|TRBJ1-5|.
TGTGCCAGCAGGCCTGGGACAGGGAGGGATCAGCCCCAGAATTTT
CASRPGTGRDQPQNF
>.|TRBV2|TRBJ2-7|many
TGTGCCAGCAGTGAGGAGGACACGACCTACGAGCAGTACTTC
CASSEEDTTYEQYF
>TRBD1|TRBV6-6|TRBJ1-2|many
TGTGCCAGCAGTTACCCTCTCGGGACAGCTGATGGCTACACCTTC
CASSYPLGTADGYTF
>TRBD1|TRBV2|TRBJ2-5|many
TGTGCCAGCAGTCTTGGACAGGGGGCTCGGACCCAGTACTTC
CASSLGQGARTQYF
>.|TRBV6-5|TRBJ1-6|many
TGTGCCAGCAGGACTTTTGACAGCGCCCTCCACTTT
CASRTFDSALHF
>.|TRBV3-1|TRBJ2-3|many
TGTGCCAGCCTCCACGAGGAGACAGATACGCAGTATTTT
CASLHEETDTQYF
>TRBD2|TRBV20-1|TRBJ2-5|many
TGCAGTGCCGAGGGACTAGCAACCAGAGAAGAGACCCAGTACTTC
CSAEGLATREETQYF
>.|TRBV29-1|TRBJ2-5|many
TGCAGCGTTGACTCGGGGGTAGGACAAGAGACCCAGTACTTC
CSVDSGVGQETQYF
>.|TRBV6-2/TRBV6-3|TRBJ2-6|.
TGTGCCAGCAGTTACCAATTAGCACAGGGTAGTTGGGCCAACGTCCTGACTTTC
CASSYQLAQGSWANVLTF
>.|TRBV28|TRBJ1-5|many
TGTGCCAGCAGCAAAGAGGGCAGGGGAGCGCAGCCCCAGCATTTT
CASSKEGRGAQPQHF
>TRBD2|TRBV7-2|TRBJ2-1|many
TGTGCCAGCAGCTCGGGACTAGCTCAGGGGGGTGAGCAGTTCTTC
CASSSGLAQGGEQFF
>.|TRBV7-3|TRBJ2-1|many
TGTGCCAGCAGCTTGGAGGGGGGTTATGAGCAGTTCTTC
CASSLEGGYEQFF
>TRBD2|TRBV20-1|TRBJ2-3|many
TGCAGTGCAGGACTAGCGGGGGGCACAGATACGCAGTATTTT
CSAGLAGGTDTQYF
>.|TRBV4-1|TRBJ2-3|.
TGCGCCAGCAGCCGGACCTATGACGGGGGAAGCACAGATACGCAGTATTTT
CASSRTYDGGSTDTQYF
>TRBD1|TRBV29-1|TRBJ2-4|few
TGCAGCGCTGCAGGGACAGGGACAAACATTCAGTACTTC
CSAAGTGTNIQYF
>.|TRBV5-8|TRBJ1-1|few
TGTGCCAGCAGCCTTCTAATCGGCGTGATGAACACTGAAGCTTTCTTT
CASSLLIGVMNTEAFF
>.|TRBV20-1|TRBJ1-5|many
TGCAGTGCTGGTGGGGGGCCTAGTCAGCCCCAGCATTTT
CSAGGGPSQPQHF
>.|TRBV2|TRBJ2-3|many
TGTGCCAGCAGTGATGGGGGCGTATGGGGAGATACGCAGTATTTT
CASSDGGVWGDTQYF
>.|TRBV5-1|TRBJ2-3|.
TGCGCCAGCAGCTCTCTAGCGATCTCGACAGATACGCAGTATTTT
CASSSLAISTDTQYF
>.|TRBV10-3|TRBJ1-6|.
TGTGCCATCAGTGAGTCCAGGACACAGAGTACCAATTCACCCCTCAACTTT
CAISESRTQSTNSPLNF
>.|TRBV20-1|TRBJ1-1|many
TGCAGTGCTACTAGGGTGGGGGGAACTTTCTTT
CSATRVGGTFF
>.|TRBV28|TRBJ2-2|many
TGTGCCAGCAGTTTCTCAGGGGTGAACACCGGGGAGCTGTTTTTT
CASSFSGVNTGELFF
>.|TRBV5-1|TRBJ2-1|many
TGCGCCAGCAGCTTGGTGTGGGACAATGAGCAGTTCTTC
CASSLVWDNEQFF
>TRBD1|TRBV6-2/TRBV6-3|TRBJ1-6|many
TGTGCCAGCACCCCCCGGGACAGGGATTTTTCACCCCTCCACTTT
CASTPRDRDFSPLHF
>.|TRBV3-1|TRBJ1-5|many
TGTGCCAGCAGCCAAGGGGGGGGCGATCAGCCCCAGCATTTT
CASSQGGGDQPQHF
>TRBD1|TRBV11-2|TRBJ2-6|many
TGTGCCAGCAGCTTAGGCGGGACAGGAGGGGCCAACGTCCTGACTTTC
CASSLGGTGGANVLTF
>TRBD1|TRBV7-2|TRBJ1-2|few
TGTGCCAGCAGCTCTGGGACAGGGCGACCGGCTAACTATGGCTACACCTTC
CASSSGTGRPANYGYTF
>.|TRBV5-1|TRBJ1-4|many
TGCGCCAGCAGCTTGGTCTCCGGGGACGAAAAACTGTTTTTT
CASSLVSGDEKLFF
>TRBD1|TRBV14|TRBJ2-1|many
TGTGCCAGCAGCCAGGAATGGACAGGAGGGTTCTTC
CASSQEWTGGFF
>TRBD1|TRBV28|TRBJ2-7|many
TGTGCCAGCATAGCCACAGGGGGCGATGAGTCCTACGAGCAGTACTTC
CASIATGGDESYEQYF